This TCR beta chain was documented in a study of T cell repertoires in cytomegalovirus infection. Study-wide results and limits: HLA-C-restricted TCR beta clonotypes specific for CMV led the ex vivo response. Public TCR beta family frequency separated CMV-and-HLA carriers, including in an independent cohort.

CDR3 length: 17 residues. CDR1 is DFQATT, CDR2 SNEGSKA, per germline (reference sequence). After removal of 4 bases from V and 4 bases from J, the junction contained 10 bases not matched to a gene. TCRdb processed the reads anew with MiXCR; each CDR3 protein has one entry. The table has about 680,000 distinct CDR3 sequences, 20% to 25% seen once; the top ten hold around 7.6%. Remarks on this clonotype: As yet, its antigen is unknown.

The sequence was obtained from a human donor in good health (CMV status not recorded). Some clones in this sample may be carry-over from other donors' samples. What was sequenced was CD8+ T cells from PBMCs. The chain joins TRBV20-1 to TRBJ2-3, with 14 bases lining up with TRBD2. The CDR3 DNA follows: TGCAGTGCTATGACTAGCGGGGGGGCCCAGGTTGCAGATACGCAGTATTTT. It is translated as CSAMTSGGAQVADTQYF.